This record looks at one T cell receptor (beta chain) sequence and its context. The antigen remains undetermined. This CDR3 has 20 residues. V was pared by 0 bases and J by 4 bases, with 15 bases of the junction left unmatched. CDR1 is MNHGY, CDR2 SAAAGT, per germline. Here immunoSEQ multiplex PCR was the method, and the copy in TCRdb shows in-frame clones only, minus some. This table holds about 130,000 clones, 93% found once. These data come from a study of T cell responses to AZD1222 COVID-19 vaccine. In the study overall: Combined were second doses at about 4 or about 12 weeks. Study-wide results and limits: Clonal diversity was possibly underestimated; the donors were predominantly white British and more often female. Across the whole spike, CD4 TCRs peaked at regions 160-218 and 743-854.

V gene TRBV6-8 combines with J gene TRBJ2-2; 9 nucleotides line up with TRBD2. This receptor was taken from an adult in good health. The sample consisted of peripheral blood, taken on day 0 of AZD1222 vaccination. The CDR3 DNA reads TGTGCCAGCAGTTACTCGGAAGTACTAAGGACTAGCGTTGGCACCGGGGAGCTGTTTTTT. This codes for CASSYSEVLRTSVGTGELFF.